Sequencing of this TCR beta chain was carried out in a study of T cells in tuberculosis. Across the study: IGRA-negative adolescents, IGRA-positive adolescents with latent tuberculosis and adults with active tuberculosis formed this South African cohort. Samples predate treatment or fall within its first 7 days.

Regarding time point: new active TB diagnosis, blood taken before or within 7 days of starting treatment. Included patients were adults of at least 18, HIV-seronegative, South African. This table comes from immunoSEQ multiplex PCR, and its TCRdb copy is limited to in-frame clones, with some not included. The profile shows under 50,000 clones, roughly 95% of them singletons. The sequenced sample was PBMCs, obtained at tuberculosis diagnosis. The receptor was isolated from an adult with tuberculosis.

The CDR3 sequence: CASSLGLGALNTEAFF. Here the CDR3 DNA reads TGTGCCAGCAGCTTAGGATTGGGCGCTCTGAACACTGAAGCTTTCTTT. This chain joins TRBV7-8 and TRBJ1-1; D not resolved. The CDR3 extends over 16 amino acids. V lost 1 base, J lost 0 bases, and 12 bases lay in between. Germline V lookup: CDR1 SGHVS, CDR2 FQNEAQ.